A selection of T cell receptor beta chains follows, all from one sample in a study of cytomegalovirus exposure and HLA in healthy donors. Sequencing used immunoSEQ multiplex PCR; TCRdb keeps in-frame clones, though not all of them. Of approximately 120,000 clones listed, less than 85% are singletons. Sequenced sample: PBMCs. These receptors originate from a man aged 18 to 29 in good health and CMV-seropositive. Each CDR3 is given with its conserved first and last residue. D genes are given only for firm matches. For some rows the clone size is stated as once, few or many, or as a class when expanded; others skip it.

v_gene,len,j_gene,abundance,d_gene,CDR3nt,CDR3aa
TRBV30,12,TRBJ1-6,few,-,TGTGCCGGTCTCTCGGCAGGGTCACCCCTCCACTTT,CAGLSAGSPLHF
TRBV11-3,15,TRBJ2-1,-,TRBD2,TGTGCCAGCAGCTCTGGCGGGGGGCCGTACGATGAGCAGTTCTTC,CASSSGGGPYDEQFF
TRBV6-1,14,TRBJ2-1,-,TRBD1,TGTGCCAGCAGGACAGGGAGCTCCTACAATGAGCAGTTCTTC,CASRTGSSYNEQFF
TRBV30,13,TRBJ1-2,-,-,TGTGCCTGGAATCCGGGCCCGGGGTCCGGCTACACCTTC,CAWNPGPGSGYTF
TRBV28,13,TRBJ1-1,-,-,TGTGCCAGCAGTTTATCCGTGGGGGGTGAAGCTTTCTTT,CASSLSVGGEAFF
TRBV11-2,15,TRBJ2-7,-,-,TGTGCCAGCAGGTACGAGACGGCGGACTCCTACGAGCAGTACTTC,CASRYETADSYEQYF
TRBV19,15,TRBJ2-3,-,-,TGTGCCAGTAGTATAGGCGTCGGAGTGGAAGATACGCAGTATTTT,CASSIGVGVEDTQYF
TRBV13,15,TRBJ1-2,-,-,TGTGCCAGCAGCCCGGGACAAGGAGGTGACTATGGCTACACCTTC,CASSPGQGGDYGYTF
TRBV9,16,TRBJ2-4,-,-,TGTGCCAGCAGCGTAGCTCCGGGTTTCGACAAAAACATTCAGTACTTC,CASSVAPGFDKNIQYF
TRBV18,15,TRBJ2-2,-,TRBD1,TGTGCCAGCTCAAACCGGGACAGTAACACCGGGGAGCTGTTTTTT,CASSNRDSNTGELFF
TRBV28,14,TRBJ1-5,once,TRBD1,TGTGCCAGCAAACAACAGGGGGGAAATCAGCCCCAGCATTTT,CASKQQGGNQPQHF
TRBV7-9,12,TRBJ2-7,-,-,TGTTCCAGCAGTAAGCTTTCCTACGAGCAGTACTTC,CSSSKLSYEQYF
TRBV6-1,11,TRBJ2-7,-,-,TGTGCCAGCAGTGGAAAGTACGAGCAGTACTTC,CASSGKYEQYF
TRBV5-8,14,TRBJ1-3,-,TRBD1,TGTGCCAGCAGCTCCCCAGGGGGCGAAAACACCATATATTTT,CASSSPGGENTIYF
TRBV27,14,TRBJ2-1,-,TRBD2,TGTGCCAGCAGCCCCGGCGGACTAGTTGACGAGCAGTTCTTC,CASSPGGLVDEQFF
TRBV19,13,TRBJ2-1,-,-,TGTGCCAGTAGTAGCGCCTTAGTCAATGAGCAGTTCTTC,CASSSALVNEQFF
TRBV11-1,15,TRBJ1-2,once,-,TGTGCCAGCAGCCCCGGGGAGGGAGCAAACTATGGCTACACCTTC,CASSPGEGANYGYTF
TRBV7-9,16,TRBJ2-7,-,-,TGTGCCAGCAGCCCCCCGGCAGGGAGGAGCTCCTACGAGCAGTACTTC,CASSPPAGRSSYEQYF
TRBV2,17,TRBJ1-6,-,TRBD1,TGTGCCAGCAGTAGCCGTCCCGTGACAGGGTGGGATTCACCCCTCCACTTT,CASSSRPVTGWDSPLHF
TRBV7-9,14,TRBJ2-7,-,TRBD1,TGTGCCAGCAGCTCCGGGACAGGGGTTTACGAGCAGTACTTC,CASSSGTGVYEQYF
TRBV4-1,17,TRBJ2-1,once,TRBD2,TGCGCCAGCAGCCAGGGGCTCGCGGGGGGGGTCTACAATGAGCAGTTCTTC,CASSQGLAGGVYNEQFF
TRBV5-6,14,TRBJ1-2,-,-,TGTGCCAGCAGCTTGGGTGACAGTAACTATGGCTACACCTTC,CASSLGDSNYGYTF
TRBV5-1,14,TRBJ2-3,few,-,TGCGCCAGCAATCGGGGAAAACCTACAGATACGCAGTATTTT,CASNRGKPTDTQYF
TRBV28,15,TRBJ2-3,-,-,TGTGCCAGCAGTTGGGCGGACAGTAGCACAGATACGCAGTATTTT,CASSWADSSTDTQYF
TRBV2,15,TRBJ2-1,-,TRBD2,TGTGCCAGCAGTGTCCTAGCGGGGGGTAACAATGAGCAGTTCTTC,CASSVLAGGNNEQFF
TRBV14,13,TRBJ1-1,-,-,TGTGCCAGCAGCCCCCAGTTGAACACTGAAGCTTTCTTT,CASSPQLNTEAFF
TRBV7-2,14,TRBJ2-5,-,TRBD2,TGTGCCAGCAGCCTCTTCGGGGGGGCTGAGACCCAGTACTTC,CASSLFGGAETQYF
TRBV7-2,14,TRBJ2-5,-,TRBD2,TGTGCCAGCAGCTTCGGCGGGGGGGCGTGGGAGCAGTACTTC,CASSFGGGAWEQYF
TRBV19,16,TRBJ1-5,-,TRBD1,TGTGCCAGTAGTATTCCGGGACAGGGGGGCGGTCAGCCCCAGCATTTT,CASSIPGQGGGQPQHF